The 16 T cell receptor beta chains presented below share a single source sample, sequenced in a study of cytomegalovirus exposure and HLA in healthy donors. The PCR employed 60 Vbeta primers together with 13 Jbeta primers. Clones were sequenced by immunoSEQ multiplex PCR, and TCRdb holds only the in-frame ones, with some missing. The sample lists about 180,000 clones; about four fifths were seen once. The specimen was PBMCs. The receptors originated from a woman between 45 and 65 years old in good health and CMV-seronegative.

The rearrangement links TRBV5-6 to TRBJ1-2; TRBD1 aligns across 8 bases. The CDR3 has 15 residues. J was trimmed by 2 bases and V by 4 bases; bases with no gene match: 7. Germline values: CDR1 SGHDT, CDR2 YYEEEE. The CDR3 region has the DNA TGTGCCAGCAGCCCGTGGACAGGGCCAAACTATGGCTACACCTTC. This codes for CASSPWTGPNYGYTF.

The V call is TRBV28, the J call TRBJ2-5; D is unresolved. From germline, CDR1 is MDHEN and CDR2 SYDVKM. Between the trimmed V and J ends, which lost 3 bases and 2 bases, there was a span of 10 bases. This CDR3 has 14 amino acids. CDR3 sequence reads: CASSLSAAQETQYF. The CDR3 DNA reads as TGTGCCAGCAGTTTGTCGGCAGCGCAAGAGACCCAGTACTTC.

V usage is TRBV18 and J usage is TRBJ2-5, with 11 bases identical to TRBD2. The CDR3 is 20 amino acids. The junction had 19 bases not matched to a gene; V was cut back by 3 bases and J by 4 bases. Germline assignment: CDR1 KGHSH and CDR2 LQKENI. The CDR3 DNA follows: TGTGCCAGCTCACCCCGATCGACCTTGACTAGCGGGATGGGTGGAGAGACCCAGTACTTC. Translated: CASSPRSTLTSGMGGETQYF.

The chain carries TRBV6-5 and TRBJ2-7; possibly TRBD1 for D (7 bases). The length of the CDR3 is 13 residues. Germline-derived CDR1 and CDR2 are MNHEY and SVGAGI. The V gene lost 5 bases and the J gene lost 2 bases, with 10 bases spanning the gap. CDR3 nucleotides: TGTGCCAGCAGTATCAGGGGGGCCTACGAGCAGTACTTC. Protein sequence: CASSIRGAYEQYF.

The chain has TRBV19 and TRBJ1-5; TRBD1 matches at 7 bases. The trim removed 5 bases at V and 3 bases at J, leaving 13 bases unmatched. The CDR3 covers 17 residues. Germline CDR1 is LNHDA and CDR2 is SQIVND (reference sequence). The chain's CDR3 is CASSPPRQGRNNQPQHF. The CDR3 nucleotides are TGTGCCAGTAGTCCCCCGCGACAGGGCCGGAACAATCAGCCCCAGCATTTT.

This chain joins TRBV19 and TRBJ2-3; no definite D call. The length of the CDR3 is 13 residues. Germline V CDR1 and CDR2: LNHDA, SQIVND (reference sequence). V dropped 5 bases and J dropped 2 bases, with 8 bases sitting between them. CDR3 sequence reads: CASSPPFTDTQYF. In nucleotides, the CDR3 is TGTGCCAGTAGTCCCCCTTTCACAGATACGCAGTATTTT.

This clone was found once. The CDR3 DNA is TGTGCCAGCTCACCAGTGGGAGGGGAGGAGCAGTACTTC. Translating it yields CASSPVGGEEQYF. The chain joins TRBV18 to TRBJ2-7; 7 positions agree with TRBD2. Germline V lookup: CDR1 KGHSH, CDR2 LQKENI. The CDR3 runs 13 residues. V lost 2 bases, J lost 7 bases, and 5 bases stayed unmatched.

The chain employs TRBV20-1 and TRBJ1-2, with D maybe TRBD1 (5 bases). Looked up from germline, CDR1 is DFQATT and CDR2 is SNEGSKA (reference sequence). The CDR3 covers 11 residues. Trimming cost V 7 bases and J 2 bases, with 8 bases left between them. DNA for the CDR3: TGCAGTGGACGGACAAACTATGGCTACACCTTC. It specifies CSGRTNYGYTF.

This clone came up once. V usage is TRBV9 and J usage is TRBJ2-7; 9 nucleotides line up with TRBD1. The CDR3 sequence is 15 residues long. V lost 0 bases and J lost 2; bases outside the gene matches: 3. Per germline, CDR1 SGDLS and CDR2 YYNGEE. In nucleotides, the CDR3 is TGTGCCAGCAGCGTAGCGGGGACAGGGCCCTACGAGCAGTACTTC. Encoded protein: CASSVAGTGPYEQYF.

This clone was counted once. The chain is built from TRBV2 and TRBJ1-2; TRBD1 matches at 12 bases. This CDR3 contains 15 residues. Germline-derived CDR1 and CDR2 are SNHLY and FYNNEI. V gave up 5 bases and J gave up 4 bases; unmatched junction bases: 5. This chain's CDR3 is CASSPGTGGSYGYTF. CDR3 nucleotide sequence: TGTGCCAGCAGTCCCGGGACAGGGGGCAGCTATGGCTACACCTTC.

The chain joins TRBV14 to TRBJ1-2; perhaps TRBD1 as D (6 bases). The germline V gene encodes CDR1 SGHDN and CDR2 FVKESK. V lost 3 bases and J lost 7, with 9 bases in between. The CDR3 loop spans 12 amino acids. The CDR3 sequence: CASSQNRAGYTF. CDR3 DNA: TGTGCCAGCAGCCAGAACAGGGCTGGCTACACCTTC.

About this clone: The DNA is left out, because the CDR3 cannot be placed on it with certainty; the CDR3 is given as TCRdb lists it. The V and J genes are TRBV2 and TRBJ2-5; the table's D call, TRBD2, was not checked against the DNA. The CDR3 sequence runs 16 residues, both termini included. CDR1 is SNHLY and CDR2 is FYNNEI in the germline V gene. CDR3 region: CASSTSLAGVSYEQYF.

The chain is built from TRBV10-1 and TRBJ1-2; 7 bases fit TRBD1. The trim removed 2 bases at V and 1 base at J, leaving 4 bases unmatched. CDR1 is WNHNN, CDR2 SYGVQD, per germline (reference sequence). The CDR3 is made up of 15 amino acids. The chain's CDR3 is CASSEGTDFNYGYTF. CDR3 in DNA: TGCGCCAGCAGTGAGGGGACAGATTTTAACTATGGCTACACCTTC.

The sample holds a few counts of this clone. This chain links TRBV7-9 with TRBJ1-1, with D perhaps matching TRBD1 (6 bases). V was shortened by 5 bases and J by 3 bases, with 13 bases between the two germline ends. CDR1 is SEHNR and CDR2 is FQNEAQ in the germline V gene (reference sequence). The CDR3 loop spans 14 amino acids. CDR3 protein: CASSKGQWDTEAFF. CDR3 bases: TGTGCCAGCAGCAAAGGACAGTGGGACACTGAAGCTTTCTTT.

V and J are TRBV7-2 and TRBJ2-5; perhaps TRBD1 as D (6 bases). Germline V CDR1 and CDR2: SGHTA, FQGNSA. V shed 5 bases and J shed 4 bases, with 17 bases lying between them. This CDR3 has 15 amino acids. The CDR3 region is CASSPRGRGGETQYF. The DNA for the CDR3 is TGTGCCAGCAGCCCCAGGGGTCGTGGGGGAGAGACCCAGTACTTC.

This clone turned up a few times. The chain employs TRBV7-9 and TRBJ2-7; TRBD2 matches 9 bases. Germline V gene lookup returns CDR1 SEHNR and CDR2 FQNEAQ (reference sequence). This CDR3 region has 16 residues. V was clipped by 1 base and J by 4 bases; unmatched bases: 8. CDR3: CASSLGISGGEYEQYF. The CDR3, as DNA: TGTGCCAGCAGCTTAGGGATTAGCGGGGGAGAATACGAGCAGTACTTC.